These 23 T cell receptor beta chains were sequenced from one sample in a study of identical twins. MiXCR, run by TCRdb on the 5' RACE reads, gives a single entry per CDR3 protein. The profile shows a few hundred thousand distinct CDR3 sequences, roughly 12% of them singletons. These data are also associated with another study on yellow fever vaccine responses in identical twins.

The specimen sequenced was memory (CD45RO+) T cells sorted from blood. These TCRs come from a woman younger than 35 in good health.

This clonotype showed up many times. The chain recombines TRBV6-6 with TRBJ1-2; a possible D gene is TRBD1 (6 bases). CDR1 and CDR2 (germline): MNHNY, SVGAGI (reference sequence). The ends were cut back, 5 bases at V and 5 bases at J, with 12 bases in the middle. This CDR3 contains 13 residues. This CDR3 reads CASSPDRLYGYTF. CDR3 coding DNA: TGTGCCAGCAGTCCCGACAGGCTGTATGGCTACACCTTC.

This chain joins TRBV29-1 and TRBJ2-3, with 10 nucleotides matching TRBD2. Unmatched junction bases numbered 7, after V lost 6 bases and J lost 4 bases. Looked up from germline, CDR1 is SQVTM and CDR2 is ANQGSEA. The CDR3 contains 14 residues. The CDR3 region is CSVEPSGGPDTQYF. The DNA of the CDR3 is TGCAGCGTAGAACCTAGCGGGGGCCCAGATACGCAGTATTTT.

The chain uses TRBV6-2 or TRBV6-3 and TRBJ2-5, with unresolved D. V dropped 2 bases and J dropped 2 bases, with 12 bases sitting between them. Germline V lookup: CDR1 MNHEY, CDR2 SVGEGT. The CDR3 is 15 amino acids. The CDR3 spells CASSYAAGDQETQYF. The CDR3 DNA is TGTGCCAGCAGTTACGCGGCAGGTGATCAAGAGACCCAGTACTTC.

In regard to this clonotype: A much larger clone differs from this one at a single base, so this may be a read error. This rearrangement joins TRBV5-1 to TRBJ2-7, with D possibly TRBD1 on 6 matching bases. This CDR3 is built from 17 residues. Germline values: CDR1 SGHRS, CDR2 YFSETQ. As DNA, the CDR3 is TGCGCCAGCAGCTTGGGGGACACGCTCGGGGTCTCCCACGAGCAGTACTTC. It specifies CASSLGDTLGVSHEQYF.

This sequence joins TRBV25-1 and TRBJ2-1, with 8 bases that match TRBD2. Germline V gives CDR1 MGHDK, CDR2 SYGVNS. The CDR3 covers 15 residues. Unmatched junction bases numbered 2, after V lost 2 bases and J lost 2 bases. The CDR3 loop reads CASSERLATYNEQFF. For the CDR3, the DNA is TGTGCCAGCAGTGAACGACTAGCGACCTACAATGAGCAGTTCTTC.

J is TRBJ2-5 and V is TRBV24-1; tentatively, D is TRBD1 or TRBD2 (6 bases each). Germline V gene lookup returns CDR1 KGHDR and CDR2 SFDVKD. With 4 bases removed from V and 1 base from J, the gap between germline ends came to 24 bases. The CDR3 has 19 residues. DNA of the CDR3: TGTGCCACCAGTGACCGAGGGAAAGGGGGAGGAGGCGCCCAAGAGACCCAGTACTTC. This sequence encodes CATSDRGKGGGGAQETQYF.

The chain is built from TRBV23-1 and TRBJ2-2; no firm D call. TRBV23-1 is an ORF; its function is uncertain. This CDR3 contains 14 residues. Trimming removed 3 bases at V and 3 bases at J, with 8 bases between. For the CDR3, the DNA is TGCGCCAGCAGTCATGTACGGGACACCGGGGAGCTGTTTTTT. Protein product: CASSHVRDTGELFF.

This chain links TRBV18 with TRBJ2-1; D may correspond to TRBD1 or TRBD2 (5 bases each). CDR1 KGHSH and CDR2 LQKENI come from the germline V gene. The germline V and J ends were trimmed by 0 bases and 5 bases, with 14 bases remaining between them. The CDR3 has 16 residues. The CDR3 DNA reads TGTGCCAGCTCACCACCGGGGCTAGCCATGAACAATGAGCAGTTCTTC. It translates to CASSPPGLAMNNEQFF.

This clonotype has ten or more counts. The chain combines TRBV5-1 with TRBJ1-2; tentatively, D is TRBD1 (5 bases). CDR1 and CDR2 (germline): SGHRS, YFSETQ. The V gene lost 0 bases and the J gene lost 4 bases, with 16 bases spanning the gap. The CDR3 consists of 16 residues. The CDR3 sequence: CASSLELRGRGYGYTF. The CDR3 DNA is TGCGCCAGCAGCTTGGAGTTGAGGGGTCGCGGCTATGGCTACACCTTC.

The chain combines TRBV2 with TRBJ2-4; D not resolved. This CDR3 contains 15 residues. The germline V gene has CDR1 SNHLY and CDR2 FYNNEI. Trimming left V 4 bases short and J 9 bases short, with 19 bases between. As DNA, the CDR3 is TGTGCCAGCAGTGTCAGCCAGCTAGGGCGATCCATTCAGTACTTC. This translates into CASSVSQLGRSIQYF.

V usage is TRBV28 and J usage is TRBJ2-5, with 8 bases that match TRBD1. The CDR3 is made up of 15 amino acids. V lost 4 bases and J lost 5; bases outside the gene matches: 9. The germline V gene has CDR1 MDHEN and CDR2 SYDVKM. In DNA, the CDR3 is TGTGCCAGCAGTTCCCTCACAGGGGGTAGGGAGACCCAGTACTTC. Its protein is CASSSLTGGRETQYF. The full variable domain, with the rest looked up from reference TRBV28 and TRBJ2-5, is DVKVTQSSRYLVKRTGEKVFLECVQDMDHENMFWYRQDPGLGLRLIYFSYDVKMKEKGDIPEGYSVSREKKERFSLILESASTNQTSMYLCASSSLTGGRETQYFGPGTRLLVL.

The rearrangement joins TRBV20-1 to TRBJ1-5; possibly TRBD1 for D (5 bases). CDR3 size: 14 residues. From germline, CDR1 is DFQATT and CDR2 SNEGSKA (reference sequence). V was clipped by 3 bases and J by 2 bases, with 11 bases between them. CDR3 DNA: TGCAGTGCTAGTATCCAGGGAGGCAATCAGCCCCAGCATTTT. It encodes CSASIQGGNQPQHF.

This clonotype was seen at least ten times. The chain carries TRBV9 and TRBJ2-1; TRBD1 matches 9 bases. The CDR3 covers 16 residues. Germline CDR1 SGDLS, CDR2 YYNGEE. J gave up 0 bases and V 3 bases, and 4 bases lay outside the gene matches. CDR3 loop: CASSGRDRDSYNEQFF. CDR3 DNA: TGTGCCAGCAGCGGCCGGGACAGGGACTCCTACAATGAGCAGTTCTTC.

There are many counts of this clonotype. The genes are TRBV7-9 and TRBJ2-1, with D unclear. V was shortened by 5 bases and J by 0 bases, with 11 bases between the two germline ends. Germline CDR1 SEHNR, CDR2 FQNEAQ (reference sequence). This CDR3 comprises 15 residues. The CDR3 sequence: CASSHDRSSYNEQFF. The CDR3, as DNA: TGTGCCAGCAGCCATGACCGGAGCTCCTACAATGAGCAGTTCTTC.

In its sample, this clonotype was seen a few times. The chain joins TRBV28 to TRBJ1-2; D gene unclear. CDR1 is MDHEN, CDR2 SYDVKM, per germline. Trimming took off 3 bases at V and 3 bases at J, with 5 bases between the two ends. The CDR3 runs 12 residues. The CDR3 DNA follows: TGTGCCAGCAGTTTTACAGACTATGGCTACACCTTC. Residues: CASSFTDYGYTF.

This clonotype showed up many times. V usage is TRBV12-3 or TRBV12-4 and J usage is TRBJ2-1; 13 bases are shared with TRBD2. The J segment lost 2 bases and the V segment lost 5 bases, leaving 6 bases of the junction unmatched. The CDR3 has 17 amino acids. CDR3 protein: CASSGGLAGDPYNEQFF. Written as DNA, the CDR3 is TGTGCCAGCAGTGGAGGACTAGCGGGAGACCCCTACAATGAGCAGTTCTTC.

This clonotype was detected a few times. The chain is built from TRBV6-1 and TRBJ2-7, with D unclear. The CDR3 has 12 residues. The V gene's germline CDR1 is MNHNS and CDR2 SASEGT. V shed 5 bases and J shed 7 bases, with 12 bases lying between them. CDR3 in amino acids: CASSIGLWEQYF. Written as DNA, the CDR3 is TGTGCCAGCAGTATAGGGTTGTGGGAGCAGTACTTC.

The rearrangement uses TRBV28 and TRBJ1-6; D gene unclear. V lost 5 bases and J lost 2, with 10 bases in between. The CDR3 spans 15 residues. Germline V gene sequence: CDR1 MDHEN, CDR2 SYDVKM. CDR3 loop: CASSLNSPYNSPLHF. CDR3 DNA: TGTGCCAGCAGTCTTAACAGCCCCTATAATTCACCCCTCCACTTT.

The chain links TRBV3-1 to TRBJ2-1, with 7 nucleotides matching TRBD2. The CDR3 runs 16 residues. CDR1 is LGHDT, CDR2 YNNKEL, per germline (reference sequence). Trimming at V came to 4 bases and at J to 6 bases, leaving 12 bases not matched to a gene. The CDR3 coding sequence is TGTGCCAGCAGCCCCCTGGGGCGGGAGAACCTCAATGAGCAGTTCTTC. It encodes CASSPLGRENLNEQFF.

This clonotype was seen at least ten times. This chain links TRBV9 with TRBJ2-3; possible D gene TRBD2, 6 bases. There are 16 residues in the CDR3. Germline values: CDR1 SGDLS, CDR2 YYNGEE. Trimming left V 3 bases short and J 4 bases short, with 18 bases between. CDR3 coding DNA: TGTGCCAGCAGCGGGGGGAGGACTACGACCTCAGATACGCAGTATTTT. Its translation is CASSGGRTTTSDTQYF.

At least ten counts were recorded for this clonotype. The chain has TRBV20-1 and TRBJ2-3; 10 bases line up with TRBD2. With 4 bases clipped from V and 5 bases from J, the junction kept 12 bases outside the gene matches. Germline CDR1 and CDR2: DFQATT and SNEGSKA (reference sequence). The CDR3 length is 16 residues. For the CDR3, the DNA is TGCAGTGCTAAGCGTGTTCTAGCGGGAGACGTAGATACGCAGTATTTT. It yields the protein CSAKRVLAGDVDTQYF.

The rearrangement uses TRBV18 and TRBJ2-5, with 10 bases fitting TRBD2. This CDR3 is built from 15 residues. Trimming took 5 bases from V and 3 from J; bases not matched to a gene: 6. Germline V gene lookup returns CDR1 KGHSH and CDR2 LQKENI. CDR3 DNA sequence: TGTGCCAGCTCAACTGAAGGACTAGCGGAAGAGACCCAGTACTTC. Translation: CASSTEGLAEETQYF.

The table lists this clonotype with many counts. The chain couples TRBV29-1 to TRBJ2-5; D perhaps matches TRBD2 (6 bases). V lost 2 bases to trimming and J lost 5 bases, with 15 bases between them. CDR3 length equals 14 residues. Germline values: CDR1 SQVTM, CDR2 ANQGSEA. DNA for the CDR3: TGCAGCGTTGAAACGGGAGAAGTGGGGGAGACCCAGTACTTC. Its protein product is CSVETGEVGETQYF.